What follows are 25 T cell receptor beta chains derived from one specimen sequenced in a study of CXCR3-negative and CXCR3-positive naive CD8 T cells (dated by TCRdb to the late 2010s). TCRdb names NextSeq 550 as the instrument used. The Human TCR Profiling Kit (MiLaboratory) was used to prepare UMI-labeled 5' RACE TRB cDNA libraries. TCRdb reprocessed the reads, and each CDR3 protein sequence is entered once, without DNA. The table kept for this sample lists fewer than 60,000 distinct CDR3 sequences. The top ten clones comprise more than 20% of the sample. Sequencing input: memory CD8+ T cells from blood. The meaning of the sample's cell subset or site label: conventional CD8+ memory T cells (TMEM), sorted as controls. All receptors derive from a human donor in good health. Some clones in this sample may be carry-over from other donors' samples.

CDR3 sequence: CATSRAATNSPLHF. This sequence joins TRBV15 and TRBJ1-6. CDR1 is LNHNV, CDR2 YYDKDF, per germline (reference sequence). CDR3 length: 14 amino acids.

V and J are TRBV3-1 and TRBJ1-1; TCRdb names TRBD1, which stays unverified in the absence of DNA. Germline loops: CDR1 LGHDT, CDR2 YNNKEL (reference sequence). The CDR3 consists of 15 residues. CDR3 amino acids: CASSQSLTGNTEAFF.

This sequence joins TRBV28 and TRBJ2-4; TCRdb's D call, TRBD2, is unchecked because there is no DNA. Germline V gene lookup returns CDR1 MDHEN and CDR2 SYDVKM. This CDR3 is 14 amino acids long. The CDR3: CASSNSGSANIQYF.

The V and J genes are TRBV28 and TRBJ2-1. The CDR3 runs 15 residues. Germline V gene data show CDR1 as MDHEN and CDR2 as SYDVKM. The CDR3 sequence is CASSLGGVSYNEQFF.

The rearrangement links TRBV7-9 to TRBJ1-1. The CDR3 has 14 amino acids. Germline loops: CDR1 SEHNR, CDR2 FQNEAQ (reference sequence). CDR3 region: CASSLQGQNTEAFF.

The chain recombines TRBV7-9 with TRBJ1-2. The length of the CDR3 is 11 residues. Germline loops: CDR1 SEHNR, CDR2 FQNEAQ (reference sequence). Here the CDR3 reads CAFAQGGGYTF.

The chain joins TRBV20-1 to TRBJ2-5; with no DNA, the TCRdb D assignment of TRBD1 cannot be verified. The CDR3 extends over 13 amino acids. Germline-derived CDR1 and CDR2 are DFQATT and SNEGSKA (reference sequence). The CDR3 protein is CSAHDRGLETQYF.

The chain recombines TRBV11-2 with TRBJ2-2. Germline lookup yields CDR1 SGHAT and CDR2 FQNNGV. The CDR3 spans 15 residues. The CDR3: CASSLLHGNTGELFF.

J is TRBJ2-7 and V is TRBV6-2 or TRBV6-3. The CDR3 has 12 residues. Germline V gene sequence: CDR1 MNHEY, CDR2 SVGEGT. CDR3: CASSPDGYEQYF.

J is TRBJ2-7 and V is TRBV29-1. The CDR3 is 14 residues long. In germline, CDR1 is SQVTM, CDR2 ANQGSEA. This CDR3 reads CSVEASGLTYEQYF.

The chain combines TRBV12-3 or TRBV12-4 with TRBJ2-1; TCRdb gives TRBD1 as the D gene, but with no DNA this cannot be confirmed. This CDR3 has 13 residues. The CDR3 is CASTGQNYNEQFF.

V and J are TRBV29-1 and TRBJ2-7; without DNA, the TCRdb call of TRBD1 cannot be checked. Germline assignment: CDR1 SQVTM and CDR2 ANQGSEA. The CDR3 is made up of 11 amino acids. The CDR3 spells CSVGQGREQYF.

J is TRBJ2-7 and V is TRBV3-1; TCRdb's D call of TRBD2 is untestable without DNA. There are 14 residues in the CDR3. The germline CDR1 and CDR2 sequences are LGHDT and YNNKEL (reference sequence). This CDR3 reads CASSQVSGGYEQYF.

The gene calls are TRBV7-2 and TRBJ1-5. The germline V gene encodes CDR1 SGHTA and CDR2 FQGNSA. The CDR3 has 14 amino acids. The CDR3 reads CASSLYSGTQPQHF.

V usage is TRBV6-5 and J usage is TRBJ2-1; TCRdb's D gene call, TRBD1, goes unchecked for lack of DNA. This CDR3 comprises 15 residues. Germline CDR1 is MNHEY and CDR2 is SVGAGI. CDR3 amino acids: CASSYDRGFLFEQFF.

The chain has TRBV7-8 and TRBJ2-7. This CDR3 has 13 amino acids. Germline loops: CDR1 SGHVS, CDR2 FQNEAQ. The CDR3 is CASSLETAYEQYF.

CDR3 loop: CASSGTRSYNEQFF. The chain recombines TRBV6-2 or TRBV6-3 with TRBJ2-1; the D call of TRBD1 rests on TCRdb alone, since no DNA is present to check it. Germline CDR1 MNHEY, CDR2 SVGEGT. There are 14 residues in the CDR3.

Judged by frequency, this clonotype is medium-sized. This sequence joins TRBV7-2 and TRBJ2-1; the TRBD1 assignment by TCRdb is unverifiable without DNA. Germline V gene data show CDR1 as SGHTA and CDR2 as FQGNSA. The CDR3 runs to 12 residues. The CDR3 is CASQDRNNEQFF.

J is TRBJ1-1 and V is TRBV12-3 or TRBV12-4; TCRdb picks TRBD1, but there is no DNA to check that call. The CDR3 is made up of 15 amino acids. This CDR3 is CASSRTGTQNTEAFF.

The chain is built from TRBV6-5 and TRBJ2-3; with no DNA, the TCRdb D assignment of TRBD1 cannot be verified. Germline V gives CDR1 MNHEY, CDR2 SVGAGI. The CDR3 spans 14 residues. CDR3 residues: CASRPLPGTDTQYF.

CDR3 sequence: CSVEDLGGTYGYTF. This chain connects TRBV29-1 to TRBJ1-2; TCRdb's D call, TRBD1, is unchecked because there is no DNA. The CDR3 sequence is 14 residues long. Germline lookup yields CDR1 SQVTM and CDR2 ANQGSEA.

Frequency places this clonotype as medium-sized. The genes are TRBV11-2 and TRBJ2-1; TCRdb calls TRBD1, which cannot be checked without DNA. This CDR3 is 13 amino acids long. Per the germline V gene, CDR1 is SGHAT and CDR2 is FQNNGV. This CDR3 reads CASSSGPYNEQFF.

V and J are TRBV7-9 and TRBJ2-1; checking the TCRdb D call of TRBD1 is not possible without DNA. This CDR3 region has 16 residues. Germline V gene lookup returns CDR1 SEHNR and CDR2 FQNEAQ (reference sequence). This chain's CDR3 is CASSSRDSLSYNEQFF.

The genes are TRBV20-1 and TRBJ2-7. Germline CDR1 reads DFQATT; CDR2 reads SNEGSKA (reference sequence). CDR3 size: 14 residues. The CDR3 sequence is CSARLLSSFYEQYF.

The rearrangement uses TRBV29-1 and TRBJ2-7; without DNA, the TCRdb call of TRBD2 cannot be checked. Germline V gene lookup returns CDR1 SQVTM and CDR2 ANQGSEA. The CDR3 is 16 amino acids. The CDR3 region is CSVEDAAAGEDYEQYF.